The 22 T cell receptor delta chains below were found in one sample sequenced in a study of delta chains in infants with herpesvirus infections. Gamma-chain- and delta-chain-specific primers converted PBMC RNA into TCR cDNA. With CATT, TCRdb re-called clones from the RT-PCR reads. Here the sample spans 750 to 900 delta-chain clones, 15% to 18% being singletons. The sequenced sample was peripheral blood, obtained at time point 1 of longitudinal follow-up. Receptor source: a human donor who was a Ugandan infant, either HIV-exposed or HIV-unexposed (not recorded which).

This clone qualifies as large (0.1 to 1%). The chain is built from TRDV2 and TRDJ2; TRDD3 agrees at 10 bases. Per germline, CDR1 GEAIGNYY and CDR2 EKD. The CDR3 consists of 18 residues. Trimming removed 1 base from V and 0 bases from J; junction bases left unmatched: 7. Here the CDR3 DNA reads TGTGCCTGTGACACATTAGTACTGGGGGATGCTTTGACAGCACAACTCTTCTTT. Residues: CACDTLVLGDALTAQLFF.

This clone was counted between two and nine times. This likely traces to a read error, being one base from a far larger clone. The V gene is TRDV2, the J gene TRDJ1; 9 nucleotides match TRDD3. V lost 0 bases to trimming and J lost 6 bases; unmatched junction nucleotides: 4. There are 14 residues in the CDR3. Germline-derived CDR1 and CDR2 are GEAIGNYY and EKD. CDR3 sequence: CACDTWGITNKLIF. CDR3 nucleotide sequence: TGTGCCTGTGACACCTGGGGGATAACCAATAAACTCATCTTT.

Turning to this clone: This is likely an artifact of a read error, given a far larger clone one base away. This sequence joins TRDV2 and TRDJ3, with 7 bases aligning to TRDD3. No J gene was available from TCRdb, and it was assigned here by a germline match of the DNA. Germline CDR1 reads GEAIGNYY; CDR2 reads EKD. V lost 0 bases and J lost 0; bases outside the gene matches: 4. The CDR3 covers 18 residues. CDR3 nucleotide sequence: TGTGCCTGTGACACCTGGGGGACTAGCTCCTGGGACACCCGACAGATGTTTTTC. Its protein is CACDTWGTSSWDTRQMFF.

This clone was recorded a few times. A single base separates this from a much larger clone, so it may be a read error. The chain recombines TRDV1 with TRDJ1; 10 bases are a match to TRDD3. This CDR3 is built from 20 residues. V lost 1 base and J lost 0; bases outside the gene matches: 14. Germline lookup yields CDR1 TSWWSYY and CDR2 QGS. CDR3 sequence: CALGEPLHRGIRRNTDKLIF. DNA of the CDR3: TGTGCTCTTGGGGAACCCCTACACAGGGGGATACGCAGGAACACCGATAAACTCATCTTT.

This clone was seen a handful of times. A far larger clone is just one base off, so this is likely a read error. The chain uses TRDV1 and TRDJ1; 9 bases fit TRDD3. Germline V lookup: CDR1 TSWWSYY, CDR2 QGS. The CDR3 spans 20 residues. The V gene end was trimmed by 5 bases and the J gene end by 7 bases; junction bases not matched to a gene: 26. As DNA, the CDR3 is TGTGCTCTTGGGCTCAAAGGGGGATTCCTACCGGTCGCTGGGGGATGTAAACTCATCTTT. Its translation is CALGLKGGFLPVAGGCKLIF.

The chain links TRDV1 to TRDJ1, with D possibly called TRDD2 or TRDD3 (7 bases each). This CDR3 spans 23 amino acids. V was shortened by 1 base and J by 0 bases, with 33 bases between the two germline ends. Germline CDR1 is TSWWSYY and CDR2 is QGS. The CDR3 DNA reads TGTGCTCTTGGGGAACCGAAGGCCTTCCTCGGCTACTGGGGAAACTTGTACACCGATAAACTCATCTTT. It specifies CALGEPKAFLGYWGNLYTDKLIF.

This clone was recorded a few times. A much larger clone is a single base away; this may be a read error. The chain joins TRDV2 to TRDJ2; 8 positions agree with TRDD3. This CDR3 has 14 residues. V lost 3 bases to trimming and J lost 3 bases; unmatched junction nucleotides: 2. Germline V lookup: CDR1 GEAIGNYY, CDR2 EKD. The DNA for the CDR3 is TGTGCCTGTGACCCCTGGGGGATGACAGCACAACTCTTCTTT. This codes for CACDPWGMTAQLFF.

This clone is termed medium-sized. The chain uses TRDV3 and TRDJ1; 10 nucleotides align to TRDD3. The CDR3 loop spans 15 amino acids. Unmatched junction bases numbered 8, after V lost 4 bases and J lost 0 bases. Germline V lookup: CDR1 TVYSNPD, CDR2 GDNSRS (reference sequence). CDR3 in amino acids: CASLGDKGYTDKLIF. CDR3 in DNA: TGTGCCTCTCTGGGGGATAAGGGGTACACCGATAAACTCATCTTT. Full variable domain (missing parts from reference TRDV3 and TRDJ1): CDKVTQSSPDQTVASGSEVVLLCTYDTVYSNPDLFWYRIRPDYSFQFVFYGDNSRSEGADFTQGRFSVKHILTQKAFHLVISPVRTEDSATYYCASLGDKGYTDKLIFGKGTRVTVEP.

This clone showed up just once. This likely stems from a read error, as it lies one base from a far larger clone. Other DNA sequences in this sample translate to the same CDR3. The J gene corresponds to TRDJ2; a V gene call is absent; TRDD3 was called by the table and not checked on the DNA. This CDR3 has 19 residues. The CDR3 region has the DNA TGTGCAGGAGCTAGGAACCCTCCTACAGACTGGAGGATACTGGGACAACTCTTCTTT. As protein: CAGARNPPTDWRILGQLFF.

This clone was detected only a few times. Without a V gene call, the J gene is given as TRDJ2. CDR3 size: 10 residues. In DNA, the CDR3 is TGTAGTGCTTTGACAGCACAACTCTTCTTT. Its protein product is CSALTAQLFF.

With regard to this clone: With only one base between it and a far larger clone, this is likely a read error. This chain uses TRDV2 with TRDJ3; the match to TRDD3 covers 12 bases. V was clipped by 3 bases and J by 0 bases; unmatched bases: 2. The germline CDR1 and CDR2 sequences are GEAIGNYY and EKD. This CDR3 comprises 18 residues. The CDR3 sequence: CACDYWGIHSWDTRQMFF. The DNA for the CDR3 is TGTGCCTGTGACTACTGGGGGATACACTCCTGGGACACCCGACAGATGTTTTTC.

By its share, this clone is large (0.1 to 1%). V gene TRAV38-2/DV8 combines with J gene TRDJ1, with 10 bases identical to TRDD3. The CDR3 contains 17 residues. With 0 bases clipped from V and 0 bases from J, the junction kept 5 bases outside the gene matches. Per germline, CDR1 TSESDYY and CDR2 QEAYKQQN. The CDR3 bases are TGTGCTTATAGGAGCGCGCGGGGGATACGGTACACCGATAAACTCATCTTT. Its protein is CAYRSARGIRYTDKLIF.

This clone is classed as large. The CDR3: CALGDPSRTGGCLAYTDKLIF. The CDR3 nucleotides are TGTGCTCTTGGGGACCCATCCCGTACTGGGGGTTGCCTAGCCTACACCGATAAACTCATCTTT. The V gene is TRDV1, the J gene TRDJ1; TRDD3 aligns across 8 bases. The CDR3 is 21 amino acids. CDR1 is TSWWSYY, CDR2 QGS, per germline. Germline trimming cut 3 bases from V and 0 bases from J; bases unmatched to any gene: 21.

Notes on this clone: A far larger clone is one base from this, pointing to a likely read error. This chain links TRDV1 with TRDJ1; 11 bases are a match to TRDD3. The J gene, absent from TCRdb, was called here by matching the DNA to germline. CDR1 TSWWSYY and CDR2 QGS come from the germline V gene. The CDR3 is made up of 21 amino acids. Germline trimming cut 4 bases from V and 1 base from J; bases unmatched to any gene: 20. Here the CDR3 reads CALGVFLPKNGGYGATDKLIF. The DNA of the CDR3 is TGTGCTCTTGGGGTATTCCTTCCTAAGAATGGGGGATACGGGGCCACCGATAAACTCATCTTT.

This clone turned up a few times. An end of the junction does not agree with germline; a read error may underlie this. CDR3 sequence reads: CARGNPCPRVSWDTRQMFF. CDR3 in DNA: TGTGCTCGTGGGAACCCGTGTCCTAGGGTCTCCTGGGACACCCGACAGATGTTTTTC. The chain has TRDV1 and TRDJ3; D may be TRDD2 (5 bases). This CDR3 is built from 19 residues. Germline V gives CDR1 TSWWSYY, CDR2 QGS.

A remark on this clone: A far larger clone is just one base off, so this is likely a read error. The genes are TRDV2 and TRDJ3, with 7 bases that match TRDD3. CDR1 is GEAIGNYY, CDR2 EKD, per germline. This CDR3 comprises 21 residues. DNA for the CDR3: TGTGCCTGTGGCACCGCGTGGGCGGGGGATCCCACACCCTGGGACACCCGACAGATGTTTTTC. It encodes CACGTAWAGDPTPWDTRQMFF.

Points on this clone: This likely stems from a read error, as it lies one base from a far larger clone. J is TRDJ2 and V is TRDV2; TRDD3 aligns across 8 bases. TCRdb supplies no J gene; here it was assigned by aligning the nucleotide sequence to germline. Germline V gene lookup returns CDR1 GEAIGNYY and CDR2 EKD. This CDR3 contains 18 residues. In nucleotides, the CDR3 is TGTGCCGGTGACACCGTACTGGGGGCCACTTCTTTGACAGCACAACTCTTCTTT. It is translated as CAGDTVLGATSLTAQLFF.

This clone was detected a few times. J is TRDJ2 and V is TRDV1, with a weak D call TRDD2 (9 bases). The length of the CDR3 is 21 residues. CDR1 is TSWWSYY and CDR2 is QGS in the germline V gene. V was trimmed by 2 bases and J by 4 bases, leaving 29 bases between them. The CDR3 loop is CALGEGPSYFYWGDETAQLFF. For the CDR3, the DNA is TGTGCTCTTGGGGAAGGGCCTTCCTACTTTTACTGGGGGGACGAGACAGCACAACTCTTCTTT.

This clone has more than one count but fewer than ten. This is likely an artifact of a read error, given a far larger clone one base away. Within the sample, other DNA sequences also encode this same CDR3. The rearrangement links TRDV1 to TRDJ1; TRDD3 matches 9 bases. Germline assignment: CDR1 TSWWSYY and CDR2 QGS. The J segment lost 0 bases and the V segment lost 5 bases, leaving 7 bases of the junction unmatched. CDR3 size: 16 residues. CDR3 sequence reads: CALGSYWGTYTDKLIF. CDR3 sequence (DNA): TGTGCTCTTGGGTCCTACTGGGGGACATACACCGATAAACTCATCTTT.

This clone was detected a few times. A far larger clone lies a single base away; this is likely a read error. Other DNA variants within this sample encode the same CDR3. The CDR3 bases are TGTGCTCTTGGGGTCCCCGGGTTGGTCGCCGATAAACTCATCTTT. This encodes CALGVPGLVADKLIF. V and J are TRDV1 and TRDJ1; D not certain. CDR3 size: 15 residues. The germline V gene has CDR1 TSWWSYY and CDR2 QGS. V was clipped by 4 bases and J by 3 bases, with 15 bases between them.

Comment on this clone: A far larger clone is only one base removed, so a read error is likely. The V call is TRAV29/DV5, the J call TRDJ1; D unclear. There are 16 residues in the CDR3. Germline CDR1 reads NSMFDY; CDR2 reads ISSIKDK. The V and J ends lost 0 bases and 2 bases respectively, with 17 bases between them. Here the CDR3 DNA reads TGTGCAGCAAGCGGGCGGATCCTCCCCATGACCGATAAACTCATCTTT. It translates to CAASGRILPMTDKLIF.

This clone qualifies as medium-sized. The chain carries TRDV2 and TRDJ3; 10 bases fit TRDD3. CDR1 and CDR2 from the germline V gene are GEAIGNYY and EKD. V was clipped by 1 base and J by 0 bases; unmatched bases: 5. This CDR3 has 19 residues. DNA of the CDR3: TGTGCCTGTGACACGATCGGGGGGATACGCTCCTGGGACACCCGACAGATGTTTTTC. Amino acid sequence: CACDTIGGIRSWDTRQMFF.